A single sample gave rise to the 27 T cell receptor beta chains below, sequenced in a study of early T cells in non-severe SARS-CoV-2 infection. TCRdb itself ran the 5' RACE reads through MiXCR, one entry per CDR3 protein. The repertoire has about 64,000 distinct CDR3 sequences, roughly a sixth of them found once; the top ten carry more than 7.5%. The material sequenced was whole blood, taken at baseline. These receptors were taken from an adult who was a healthcare worker with PCR-confirmed SARS-CoV-2 infection or an uninfected control (not recorded which).

This clonotype was seen only a few times. The V gene is TRBV20-1, the J gene TRBJ1-2; D not resolved. The length of the CDR3 is 11 residues. Germline loops: CDR1 DFQATT, CDR2 SNEGSKA (reference sequence). The V and J ends lost 0 bases and 9 bases respectively, with 8 bases between them. The CDR3: CSARDGNRYTF. CDR3 nucleotides: TGCAGTGCTAGAGATGGGAACCGCTACACCTTC.

The V and J genes are TRBV21-1 and TRBJ2-7; the D segment call TRBD1 is taken from the table without a DNA check. TRBV21-1 is designated a pseudogene. The CDR3 has 13 amino acids. CDR3 in DNA: TGTGCCAGCAACGTCGGACAGGCCTACGAGCAGTACTTC. This encodes CASNVGQAYEQYF.

This clonotype has only a few counts. V usage is TRBV30 and J usage is TRBJ1-2; no clear D. CDR1 and CDR2 from the germline V gene are GTSNPN and SVGIG (reference sequence). V lost 0 bases and J 4 bases, leaving 12 bases between the germline ends. This CDR3 is built from 14 residues. In DNA form, the CDR3 reads TGTGCCTGGAGTGTACCGGGGTCGGGCTATGGCTACACCTTC. This gives the protein CAWSVPGSGYGYTF.

In its sample, this clonotype was seen many times. The chain uses TRBV20-1 and TRBJ2-5; possible D gene TRBD1, 5 bases. The CDR3 spans 11 residues. Germline V CDR1 and CDR2: DFQATT, SNEGSKA (reference sequence). Trimming took 5 bases from V and 7 from J, leaving 11 bases between them. CDR3 sequence: CSAQGPGTQYF. CDR3 in DNA: TGCAGTGCTCAGGGCCCAGGGACCCAGTACTTC.

This clonotype was recorded a few times. The chain links TRBV7-9 to TRBJ2-1; possibly TRBD2 for D (6 bases). Germline V lookup: CDR1 SEHNR, CDR2 FQNEAQ (reference sequence). Trimming took off 3 bases at V and 8 bases at J, with 8 bases between the two ends. This CDR3 has 12 amino acids. The CDR3 spells CASSLSGDEQFF. CDR3 coding DNA: TGTGCCAGCAGCTTGTCGGGGGATGAGCAGTTCTTC.

The J gene is TRBJ2-7, the V gene TRBV6-2 or TRBV6-3; D gene ambiguous. The V and J ends lost 1 base and 3 bases respectively, with 16 bases between them. Germline CDR1 and CDR2: MNHEY and SVGEGT. This CDR3 spans 16 amino acids. In DNA, the CDR3 is TGTGCCAGCAGTTACTTCGGCCGTCGGACGAACTACGAGCAGTACTTC. It specifies CASSYFGRRTNYEQYF.

The V gene is TRBV3-1, the J gene TRBJ2-1; D may be TRBD1 (6 bases). CDR3 length: 12 amino acids. In germline, CDR1 is LGHDT, CDR2 YNNKEL (reference sequence). V was shortened by 0 bases and J by 15 bases, with 12 bases between the two germline ends. The CDR3 DNA is TGTGCCAGCAGCCAAGATCGACAGGTTCGGTTCTTC. Translating gives CASSQDRQVRFF.

This clonotype was recorded a few times. The chain combines TRBV27 with TRBJ2-7, with TRBD1 identical over 9 bases. CDR1 is MNHEY and CDR2 is SMNVEV in the germline V gene (reference sequence). The V segment lost 4 bases and the J segment 6 bases; nucleotides outside the gene matches: 10. CDR3 length: 15 residues. CDR3 in amino acids: CASSSQQGARREQYF. DNA for the CDR3: TGTGCCAGCAGTTCACAACAGGGGGCCCGGCGCGAGCAGTACTTC.

This clonotype was detected only a few times. This chain links TRBV9 with TRBJ2-1; D uncertain. The CDR3 extends over 13 amino acids. V was shortened by 4 bases and J by 4 bases, with 9 bases between the two germline ends. Germline-derived CDR1 and CDR2 are SGDLS and YYNGEE. The CDR3 nucleotides are TGTGCCAGCAGCTCTCCACTGTACAATGAGCAGTTCTTC. It codes for CASSSPLYNEQFF.

The chain is built from TRBV27 and TRBJ2-3, with D possibly matching TRBD1 (6 bases). Germline-derived CDR1 and CDR2 are MNHEY and SMNVEV (reference sequence). Trimming shortened V by 6 bases and J by 4 bases, and 11 bases separated the two germline ends. The CDR3 runs to 13 residues. The CDR3 spells CASRPDSSDTQYF. The CDR3 coding sequence is TGTGCCAGCAGACCGGACAGCTCAGATACGCAGTATTTT.

V gene TRBV5-1 combines with J gene TRBJ2-1; no clear D. V shed 4 bases and J shed 6 bases, with 14 bases lying between them. CDR3 size: 14 residues. Germline loops: CDR1 SGHRS, CDR2 YFSETQ. CDR3 bases: TGCGCCAGCAGCGAAGGACGTAAAAGCAATGAGCAGTTCTTC. The encoded protein is CASSEGRKSNEQFF.

This clonotype was seen ten or more times. The genes are TRBV6-5 and TRBJ2-6, with D unresolved. Per the germline V gene, CDR1 is MNHEY and CDR2 is SVGAGI. The CDR3 loop spans 15 amino acids. V lost 7 bases and J lost 2, with 12 bases in between. CDR3 amino acids: CASNRAPPGANVLTF. The CDR3 region has the DNA TGTGCCAGCAATCGCGCCCCACCTGGGGCCAACGTCCTGACTTTC.

This clonotype was seen a few times. V is TRBV30 and J is TRBJ1-1; 7 nucleotides match TRBD1. The V segment lost 3 bases and the J segment 0 bases; nucleotides outside the gene matches: 4. Per the germline V gene, CDR1 is GTSNPN and CDR2 is SVGIG (reference sequence). There are 14 residues in the CDR3. The CDR3 DNA sequence: TGTGCCTGGAGGGGGGGACAGCTGAACACTGAAGCTTTCTTT. This sequence encodes CAWRGGQLNTEAFF.

The chain uses TRBV10-3 and TRBJ2-5, with a tentative D call TRBD2 (5 bases). Trimming took off 7 bases at V and 4 bases at J, with 13 bases between the two ends. The germline V gene has CDR1 ENHRY and CDR2 SYGVKD. This CDR3 region has 13 residues. CDR3 sequence reads: CAINGVDGETQYF. CDR3 nucleotide sequence: TGTGCCATCAACGGGGTAGACGGAGAGACCCAGTACTTC.

The J gene is TRBJ2-5, the V gene TRBV5-5; 8 nucleotides align to TRBD1. Per germline, CDR1 SGHKS and CDR2 YYEKEE (reference sequence). With V trimmed by 3 bases and J by 5 bases, 12 bases remained unmatched. The CDR3 loop spans 16 amino acids. CDR3 sequence (DNA): TGTGCCAGCAGCTGGAACAGGGGGTCGGCGGTGGAGACCCAGTACTTC. It translates to CASSWNRGSAVETQYF. Full variable domain (missing parts from reference TRBV5-5 and TRBJ2-5): DAGVTQSPTHLIKTRGQQVTLRCSPISGHKSVSWYQQVLGQGPQFIFQYYEKEERGRGNFPDRFSARQFPNYSSELNVNALLLGDSALYLCASSWNRGSAVETQYFGPGTRLLVL.

This chain uses TRBV7-8 with TRBJ1-1; D is uncertain. V lost 5 bases and J 0 bases, leaving 13 bases between the germline ends. The CDR3 has 15 amino acids. Germline values: CDR1 SGHVS, CDR2 FQNEAQ. CDR3 sequence: CASSPASTVNTEAFF. The CDR3 region has the DNA TGTGCCAGCAGCCCCGCCTCGACGGTGAACACTGAAGCTTTCTTT.

The chain employs TRBV11-2 and TRBJ2-2; 10 bases line up with TRBD2. The junction had 11 bases not matched to a gene; V was cut back by 6 bases and J by 4 bases. Germline loops: CDR1 SGHAT, CDR2 FQNNGV. The CDR3 is 17 residues long. The CDR3 region has the DNA TGTGCCAGCAGGACTCCAGCGGGAGGGCCTCGCACCGGGGAGCTGTTTTTT. Amino acid sequence: CASRTPAGGPRTGELFF.

In its sample, this clonotype was seen a few times. The chain joins TRBV7-3 to TRBJ2-3; D gene unclear. V gave up 3 bases and J gave up 2 bases, with 12 bases separating them. The germline V gene encodes CDR1 SGHTA and CDR2 FQGTGA. The CDR3 is 15 amino acids. In nucleotides, the CDR3 is TGTGCCAGCAGCTTCTCCAGGAGCCACACAGATACGCAGTATTTT. As protein: CASSFSRSHTDTQYF.

This clonotype was detected only a few times. This chain's CDR3 is CASSTGRVYEQYF. The DNA for the CDR3 is TGCGCCAGCAGTACCGGGAGGGTCTACGAGCAGTACTTC. V usage is TRBV10-2 and J usage is TRBJ2-7; 8 bases align to TRBD2. The germline gives CDR1 WSHSY, CDR2 SAAADI. The CDR3 runs to 13 residues. The ends lost 5 bases at V and 3 bases at J; junction bases unmatched: 3.

The chain combines TRBV7-9 with TRBJ1-1; no clear D gene. Germline CDR1 reads SEHNR; CDR2 reads FQNEAQ (reference sequence). This CDR3 contains 14 residues. Trimming removed 3 bases from V and 1 base from J, with 9 bases in between. The CDR3 nucleotides read TGTGCCAGCAGCTTGTATCAGCCGAACACTGAAGCTTTCTTT. This translates into CASSLYQPNTEAFF.

This clonotype was counted between two and nine times. In DNA, the CDR3 is TGTGCCGTCGGGACTAGTCCAATTGAGCAGTTCTTC. Encoded protein: CAVGTSPIEQFF. The chain combines TRBV24-1 with TRBJ2-1, with TRBD2 identical over 8 bases. Germline lookup yields CDR1 KGHDR and CDR2 SFDVKD. The CDR3 has 12 residues. Germline trimming cut 12 bases from V and 9 bases from J; bases unmatched to any gene: 9.

The J gene is TRBJ1-3, the V gene TRBV20-1; 8 nucleotides match TRBD1. Trimming took 5 bases from V and 0 from J; bases not matched to a gene: 12. This CDR3 contains 17 residues. The germline V gene encodes CDR1 DFQATT and CDR2 SNEGSKA (reference sequence). CDR3 loop: CSAGNPDRETSGNTIYF. CDR3 DNA sequence: TGCAGTGCTGGGAATCCGGACAGGGAAACCTCTGGAAACACCATATATTTT.

This clonotype was recorded at least ten times. This chain joins TRBV12-3 or TRBV12-4 and TRBJ2-7, with D possibly being TRBD2 (5 bases). V lost 0 bases to trimming and J lost 4 bases, with 13 bases between them. The CDR3 totals 15 residues. DNA for the CDR3: TGTGCCAGCAGTTTAGCGCGGGCGGCCACGTACGAGCAGTACTTC. Protein: CASSLARAATYEQYF.

This clonotype was observed many times. The J gene is TRBJ1-3, the V gene TRBV27, with D hard to call. This CDR3 region has 17 residues. Trimming pared 2 bases from V and 7 bases from J, leaving 21 bases between. CDR1 and CDR2 from the germline V gene are MNHEY and SMNVEV (reference sequence). The CDR3 reads CASSLRWEPGSRNTIYF. The DNA of the CDR3 is TGTGCCAGCAGTTTACGGTGGGAACCTGGTTCGCGTAACACCATATATTTT.

This clonotype was detected only a few times. J is TRBJ1-6 and V is TRBV2, with 7 bases that match TRBD1. J gave up 7 bases and V 6 bases, and 12 bases lay outside the gene matches. The CDR3 loop spans 16 amino acids. Germline V gene data show CDR1 as SNHLY and CDR2 as FYNNEI. Here the CDR3 reads CASRRDSSSGNSPLHF. Here the CDR3 DNA reads TGTGCCAGCAGAAGGGACAGTAGTTCGGGCAATTCACCCCTCCACTTT.

The CDR3 nucleotides read TGCGCCAGCAGCCCCAAGGCCAGCGGGGTCCTCTCCTACAATGAGCAGTTCTTC. Amino acids: CASSPKASGVLSYNEQFF. The chain couples TRBV4-1 to TRBJ2-1; 7 bases are shared with TRBD2. This CDR3 has 18 amino acids. Germline V lookup: CDR1 MGHRA, CDR2 YSYEKL. The J segment lost 0 bases and the V segment lost 4 bases, leaving 12 bases of the junction unmatched.

This clonotype appeared many times. This chain links TRBV19 with TRBJ2-1, with 15 nucleotides matching TRBD2. Germline V gives CDR1 LNHDA, CDR2 SQIVND (reference sequence). This CDR3 comprises 15 residues. After removal of 7 bases from V and 7 bases from J, the junction contained 5 bases not matched to a gene. CDR3 DNA: TGTGCCAGTACCCGGGGACTAGCGGGGGGTAATGAGCAGTTCTTC. Translating it yields CASTRGLAGGNEQFF.